This entry describes one TCR beta chain. This entry is derived from a study of cytomegalovirus exposure and HLA in healthy donors. The PCR employed 60 Vbeta primers together with 13 Jbeta primers. Sequencing was performed with immunoSEQ multiplex PCR; in TCRdb, only in-frame clones are kept and a portion is missing. Here the sample spans around 150,000 clones, approximately 88% being singletons. The J segment lost 2 bases and the V segment lost 3 bases, leaving 7 bases of the junction unmatched. The CDR3 length is 16 residues. Germline loops: CDR1 SGHNT, CDR2 YYREEE (reference sequence). Source material: PBMCs. This TCR was recovered from a woman aged 18-29 years in good health and CMV-seronegative. This chain uses TRBV5-4 with TRBJ2-3, with TRBD2 matching over 9 bases. The CDR3 nucleotides read TGTGCCAGCAGCTGGCGTAGCGGGGGCAACACAGATACGCAGTATTTT. This translates into CASSWRSGGNTDTQYF.